This T cell receptor (beta chain) was recorded in a study of OX40 agonist ivuxolimab in advanced cancers. The protocol was immunoSEQ multiplex PCR, while the TCRdb copy is restricted to in-frame clones and leaves out a portion. This sample has 65,000 to 75,000 clones; approximately 80% occur once, and the top ten carry approximately 6.8%. Germline assignment: CDR1 MDHEN and CDR2 SYDVKM. This CDR3 has 18 amino acids. V was clipped by 3 bases and J by 4 bases, with 25 bases between them. The input for sequencing was CD4+ or CD8+ T cells sorted from blood, taken in a trial of the OX40 agonist ivuxolimab. The origin of this receptor is an adult with an advanced solid tumor such as melanoma, head and neck, liver or kidney cancer. J is TRBJ2-7 and V is TRBV28, with a tentative D call TRBD1 (5 bases). CDR3 sequence: CASSFAFIGRPTEYEQYF. In DNA form, the CDR3 reads TGTGCCAGCAGTTTCGCGTTCATCGGCCGGCCGACAGAGTACGAGCAGTACTTC.